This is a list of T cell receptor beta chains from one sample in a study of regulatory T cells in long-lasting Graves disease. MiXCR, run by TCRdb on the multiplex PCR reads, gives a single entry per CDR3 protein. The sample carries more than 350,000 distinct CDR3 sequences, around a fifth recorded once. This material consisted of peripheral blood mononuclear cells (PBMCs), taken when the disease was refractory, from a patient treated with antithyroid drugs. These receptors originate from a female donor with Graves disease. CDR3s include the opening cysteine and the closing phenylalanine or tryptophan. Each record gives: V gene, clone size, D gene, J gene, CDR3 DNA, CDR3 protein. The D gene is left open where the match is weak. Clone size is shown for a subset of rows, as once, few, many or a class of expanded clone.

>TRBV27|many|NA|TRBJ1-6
TGTGCCAGCAGTTTCCGGACGGAAATCGGTTCACCCCTCCACTTT
CASSFRTEIGSPLHF
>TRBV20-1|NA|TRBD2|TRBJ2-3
TGCAGCGCTACCGTAGCGGGAGCTTCAGATACGCAGTATTTT
CSATVAGASDTQYF
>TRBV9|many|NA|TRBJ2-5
TGTGCCAGCAGCCAGACGGAGTACCAAGAGACCCAGTACTTC
CASSQTEYQETQYF
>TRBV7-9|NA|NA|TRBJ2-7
TGTGCCAGCAGCAGAGATGGGCAGGTCTACGAGCAGTACTTC
CASSRDGQVYEQYF
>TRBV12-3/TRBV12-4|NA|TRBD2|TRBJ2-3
TGTGCCAGCACTATAGCGGGAACAGATACGCAGTATTTT
CASTIAGTDTQYF
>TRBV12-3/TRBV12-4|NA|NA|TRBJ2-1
TGTGCCAGCAGTTTAGTTGGGAACAATGAGCAGTTCTTC
CASSLVGNNEQFF
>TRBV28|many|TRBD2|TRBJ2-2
TGTGCCAGCAGCTGGGGGACTAGCGGCTACACCGGGGAGCTGTTTTTT
CASSWGTSGYTGELFF
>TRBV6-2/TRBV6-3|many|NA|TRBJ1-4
TGTGCCAGCAGTTACTCTGGGCAGACTTCTAATGAAAAACTGTTTTTT
CASSYSGQTSNEKLFF
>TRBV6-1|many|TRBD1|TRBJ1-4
TGTGCCAGCAGTCCCGTGGGGACAGTAGGTGAAAAACTGTTTTTT
CASSPVGTVGEKLFF
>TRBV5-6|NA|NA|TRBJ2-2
TGTGCCAGCAGCTTGAAGAAGGAGGAATACACCGGGGAGCTGTTTTTT
CASSLKKEEYTGELFF
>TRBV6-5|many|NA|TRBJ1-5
TGTGCCAGCAGTTATCGGGACGGTTACAATCAGCCCCAGCATTTT
CASSYRDGYNQPQHF
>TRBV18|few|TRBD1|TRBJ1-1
TGTGCCAGCTCACCCCAACAGGGGATGAACACTGAAGCTTTCTTT
CASSPQQGMNTEAFF